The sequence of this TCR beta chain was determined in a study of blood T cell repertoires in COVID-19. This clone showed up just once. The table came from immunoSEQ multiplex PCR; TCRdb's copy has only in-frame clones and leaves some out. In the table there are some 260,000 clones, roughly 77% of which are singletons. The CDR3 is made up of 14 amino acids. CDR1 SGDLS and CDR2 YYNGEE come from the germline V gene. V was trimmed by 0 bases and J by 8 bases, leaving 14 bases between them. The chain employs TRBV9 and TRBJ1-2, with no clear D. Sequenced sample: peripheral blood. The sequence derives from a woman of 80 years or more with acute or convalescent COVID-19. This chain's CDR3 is CASSVGQAARGYTF. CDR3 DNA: TGTGCCAGCAGCGTAGGTCAGGCCGCTCGAGGCTACACCTTC.